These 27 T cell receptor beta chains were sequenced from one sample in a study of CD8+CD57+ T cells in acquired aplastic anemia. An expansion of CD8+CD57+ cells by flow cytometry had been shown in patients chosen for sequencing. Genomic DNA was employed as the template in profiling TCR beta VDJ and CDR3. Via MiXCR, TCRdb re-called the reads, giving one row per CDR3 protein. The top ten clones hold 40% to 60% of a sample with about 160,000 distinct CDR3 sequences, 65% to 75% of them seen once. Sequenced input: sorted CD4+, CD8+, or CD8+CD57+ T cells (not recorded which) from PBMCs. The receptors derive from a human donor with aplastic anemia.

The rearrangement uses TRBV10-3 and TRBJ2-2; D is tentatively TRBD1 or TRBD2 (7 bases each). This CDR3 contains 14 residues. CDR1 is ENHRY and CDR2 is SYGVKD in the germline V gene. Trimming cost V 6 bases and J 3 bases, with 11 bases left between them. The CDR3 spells CAIRAGGDTGELFF. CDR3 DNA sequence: TGTGCCATCAGAGCAGGGGGGGACACCGGGGAGCTGTTTTTT.

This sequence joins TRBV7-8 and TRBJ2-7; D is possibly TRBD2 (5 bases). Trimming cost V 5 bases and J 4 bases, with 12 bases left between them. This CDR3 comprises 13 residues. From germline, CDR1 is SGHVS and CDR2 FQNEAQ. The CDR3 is CASSQTGNYEQYF. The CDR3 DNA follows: TGTGCCAGCAGCCAGACCGGGAATTACGAGCAGTACTTC.

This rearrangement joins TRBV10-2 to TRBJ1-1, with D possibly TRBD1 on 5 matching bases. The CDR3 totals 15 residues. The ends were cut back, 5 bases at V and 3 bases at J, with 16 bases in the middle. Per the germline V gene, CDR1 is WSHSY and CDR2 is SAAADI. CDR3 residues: CASSPDGEGYTEAFF. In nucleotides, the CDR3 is TGCGCCAGCAGTCCCGACGGTGAGGGGTACACTGAAGCTTTCTTT.

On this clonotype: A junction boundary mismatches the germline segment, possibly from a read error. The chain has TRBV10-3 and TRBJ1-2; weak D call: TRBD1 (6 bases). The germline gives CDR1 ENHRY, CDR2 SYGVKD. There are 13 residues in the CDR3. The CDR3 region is CASSSFNRDGYTF. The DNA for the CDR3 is TGTGCCAGCAGTTCCTTTAACAGGGACGGCTACACCTTC.

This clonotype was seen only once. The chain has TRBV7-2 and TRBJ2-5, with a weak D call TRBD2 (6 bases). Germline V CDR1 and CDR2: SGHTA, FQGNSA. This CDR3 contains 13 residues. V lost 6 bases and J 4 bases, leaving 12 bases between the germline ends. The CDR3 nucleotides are TGTGCCAGCAGTCGGGAGTTCCGAGAGACCCAGTACTTC. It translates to CASSREFRETQYF.

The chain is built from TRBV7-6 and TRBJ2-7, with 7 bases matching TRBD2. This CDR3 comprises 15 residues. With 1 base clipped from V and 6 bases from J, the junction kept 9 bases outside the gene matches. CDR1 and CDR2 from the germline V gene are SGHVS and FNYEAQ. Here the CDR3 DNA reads TGTGCCAGCAGCTTAGGAGTTGCGGGAGAGGGCGAGCAGTACTTC. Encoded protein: CASSLGVAGEGEQYF.

CDR3 residues: CAWERKGHDEQYF. The CDR3 nucleotides read TGTGCGTGGGAGCGGAAGGGCCATGACGAGCAGTACTTC. This sequence joins TRBV7-9 and TRBJ2-7; TRBD2 might be the D (5 bases). The CDR3 runs to 13 residues. Per the germline V gene, CDR1 is SEHNR and CDR2 is FQNEAQ (reference sequence).

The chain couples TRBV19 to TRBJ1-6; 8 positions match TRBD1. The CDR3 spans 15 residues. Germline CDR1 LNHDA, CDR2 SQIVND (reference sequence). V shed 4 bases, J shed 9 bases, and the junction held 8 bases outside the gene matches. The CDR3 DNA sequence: TGTGCCAGTAGTACCCTTGGACAGGGTTTTTCACCCCTCCACTTT. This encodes CASSTLGQGFSPLHF.

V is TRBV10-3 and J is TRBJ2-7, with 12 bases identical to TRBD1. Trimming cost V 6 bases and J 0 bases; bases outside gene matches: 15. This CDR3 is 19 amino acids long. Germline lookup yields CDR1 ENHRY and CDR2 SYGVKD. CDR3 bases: TGTGCCATCAGACCTCTGCCGGGACAGGGGGCCCTGAGCTCCTACGAGCAGTACTTC. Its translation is CAIRPLPGQGALSSYEQYF.

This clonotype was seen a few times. CDR3 nucleotide sequence: TGTGCCATCAGTGAGGGCAGGGGAACCCAGTACTTC. This translates into CAISEGRGTQYF. The chain couples TRBV10-3 to TRBJ2-5; D is perhaps TRBD1 (6 bases). The CDR3 extends over 12 amino acids. Germline CDR1 is ENHRY and CDR2 is SYGVKD. The germline V and J ends were trimmed by 2 bases and 8 bases, with 9 bases remaining between them.

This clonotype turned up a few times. CDR3 DNA: TGTGCCAGCAGCCACCCCACCCCTCTAGCGGGGGACTCCTACGAGCAGTACTTC. Protein product: CASSHPTPLAGDSYEQYF. The V gene is TRBV4-2, the J gene TRBJ2-7, with 10 positions matching TRBD2. Germline V gene lookup returns CDR1 LGHNA and CDR2 YNFKEQ. V lost 3 bases, J lost 0 bases, and 11 bases stayed unmatched. The CDR3 is made up of 18 amino acids.

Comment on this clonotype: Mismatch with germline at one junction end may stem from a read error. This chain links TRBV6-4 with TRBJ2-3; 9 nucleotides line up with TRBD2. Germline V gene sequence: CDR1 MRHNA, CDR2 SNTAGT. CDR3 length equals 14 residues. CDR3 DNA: TGTGCCAGCAGTGACGCGGGGGGGACAGACACGCAGTATTTT. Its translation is CASSDAGGTDTQYF.

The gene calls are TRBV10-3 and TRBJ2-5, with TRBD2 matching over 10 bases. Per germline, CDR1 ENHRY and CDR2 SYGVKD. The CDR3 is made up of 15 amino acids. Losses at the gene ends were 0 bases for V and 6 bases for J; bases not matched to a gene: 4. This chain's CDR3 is CAISESSSGGKTQYF. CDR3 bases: TGTGCCATCAGTGAGTCGTCTAGCGGGGGTAAGACCCAGTACTTC.

CDR3 in amino acids: CASSQEGETYNEQFF. In DNA, the CDR3 is TGCGCCAGCAGCCAAGAGGGGGAGACCTACAATGAGCAGTTCTTC. The rearrangement links TRBV4-1 to TRBJ2-1; D tentatively fits TRBD1 or TRBD2 (5 bases each). The CDR3 runs 15 residues. Germline CDR1 is MGHRA and CDR2 is YSYEKL. V was pared by 0 bases and J by 2 bases, with 8 bases between.

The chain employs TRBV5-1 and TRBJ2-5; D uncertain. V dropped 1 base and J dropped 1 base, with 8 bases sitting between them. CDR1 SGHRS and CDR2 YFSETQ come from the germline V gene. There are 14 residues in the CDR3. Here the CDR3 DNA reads TGCGCCAGCAGCTTGTCACTATCCCAAGAGACCCAGTACTTC. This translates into CASSLSLSQETQYF.

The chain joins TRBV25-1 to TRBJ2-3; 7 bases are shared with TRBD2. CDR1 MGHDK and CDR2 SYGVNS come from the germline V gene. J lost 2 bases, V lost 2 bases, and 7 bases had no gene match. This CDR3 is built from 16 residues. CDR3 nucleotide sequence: TGTGCCAGCAGTGAACGTCCAGCGGGGACCACAGATACGCAGTATTTT. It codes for CASSERPAGTTDTQYF.

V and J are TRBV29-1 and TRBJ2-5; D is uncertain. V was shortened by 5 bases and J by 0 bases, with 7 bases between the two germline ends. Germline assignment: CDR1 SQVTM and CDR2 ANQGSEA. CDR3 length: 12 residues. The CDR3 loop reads CSVRRDQETQYF. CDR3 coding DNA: TGCAGCGTTCGAAGGGACCAAGAGACCCAGTACTTC.

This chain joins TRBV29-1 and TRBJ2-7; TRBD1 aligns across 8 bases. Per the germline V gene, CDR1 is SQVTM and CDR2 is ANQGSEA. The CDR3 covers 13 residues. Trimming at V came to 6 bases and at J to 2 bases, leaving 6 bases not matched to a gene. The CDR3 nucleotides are TGCAGCGTCGGACAGGGAGATGCCTACGAGCAGTACTTC. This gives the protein CSVGQGDAYEQYF.

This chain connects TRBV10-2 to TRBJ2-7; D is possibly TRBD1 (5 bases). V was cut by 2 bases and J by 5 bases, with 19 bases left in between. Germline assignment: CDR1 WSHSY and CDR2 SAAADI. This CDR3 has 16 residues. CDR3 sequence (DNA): TGCGCCAGCAGTGAGGGGCACCGCTCTGGGGCCAACGAGCAGTACGTC. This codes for CASSEGHRSGANEQYV.

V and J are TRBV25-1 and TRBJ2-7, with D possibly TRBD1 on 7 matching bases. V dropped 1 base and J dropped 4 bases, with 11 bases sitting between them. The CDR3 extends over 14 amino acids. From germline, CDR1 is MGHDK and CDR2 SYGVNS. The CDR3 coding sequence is TGTGCCAGCAGTGAATCCAGGGGGGAGTACGAGCAGTACTTC. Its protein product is CASSESRGEYEQYF.

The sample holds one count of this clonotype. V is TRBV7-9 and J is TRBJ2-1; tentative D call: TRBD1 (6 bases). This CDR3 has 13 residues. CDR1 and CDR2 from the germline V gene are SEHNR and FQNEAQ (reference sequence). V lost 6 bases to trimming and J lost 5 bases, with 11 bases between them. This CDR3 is CASRDYRDNEQFF. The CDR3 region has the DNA TGTGCCAGCAGGGATTACAGGGACAATGAGCAGTTCTTC.

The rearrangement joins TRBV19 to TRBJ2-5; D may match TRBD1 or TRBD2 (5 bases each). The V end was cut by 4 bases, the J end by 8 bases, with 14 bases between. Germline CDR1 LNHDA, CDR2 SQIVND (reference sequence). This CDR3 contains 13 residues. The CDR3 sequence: CASSTLGDDTQYF. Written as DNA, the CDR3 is TGTGCCAGTAGTACCTTGGGGGACGATACCCAGTACTTC.

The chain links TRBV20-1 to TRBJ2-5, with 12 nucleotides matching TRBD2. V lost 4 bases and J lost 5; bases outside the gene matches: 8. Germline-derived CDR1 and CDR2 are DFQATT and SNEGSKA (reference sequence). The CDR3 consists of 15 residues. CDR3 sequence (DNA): TGCAGTGCTATAAGACTAGCGGGAGATGATGAGACCCAGTACTTC. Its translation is CSAIRLAGDDETQYF.

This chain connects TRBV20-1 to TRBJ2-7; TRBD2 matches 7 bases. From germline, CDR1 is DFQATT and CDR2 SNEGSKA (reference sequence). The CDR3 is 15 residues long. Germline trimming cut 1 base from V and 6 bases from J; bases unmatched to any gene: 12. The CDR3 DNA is TGCAGTGCTAGAGCGCTCGCGGGCGGGGGTCCCGAGCAGTACTTC. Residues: CSARALAGGGPEQYF.

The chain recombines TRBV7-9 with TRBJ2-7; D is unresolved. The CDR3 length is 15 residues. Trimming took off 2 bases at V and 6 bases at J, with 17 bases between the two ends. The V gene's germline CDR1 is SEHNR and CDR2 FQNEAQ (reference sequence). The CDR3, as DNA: TGTGCCAGCAGCTTAACGGACCGACCTACCGGCGAGCAGTACGTC. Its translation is CASSLTDRPTGEQYV.

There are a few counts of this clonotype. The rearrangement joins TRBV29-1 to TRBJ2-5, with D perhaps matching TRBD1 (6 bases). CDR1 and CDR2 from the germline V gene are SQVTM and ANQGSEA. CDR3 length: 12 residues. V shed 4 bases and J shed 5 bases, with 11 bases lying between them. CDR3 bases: TGCAGCGTTGGCCAGGGGCGGGAGACCCAGTACTTC. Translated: CSVGQGRETQYF.

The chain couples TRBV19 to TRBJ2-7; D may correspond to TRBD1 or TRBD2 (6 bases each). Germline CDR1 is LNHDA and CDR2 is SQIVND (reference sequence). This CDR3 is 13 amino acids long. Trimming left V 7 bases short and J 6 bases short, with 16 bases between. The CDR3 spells CASNGGGLGEQYF. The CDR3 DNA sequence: TGTGCCAGTAATGGAGGGGGGTTAGGCGAGCAGTACTTC.